Below are 7 T cell receptor beta chains sequenced from a single sample in a study of blood T cell repertoires in COVID-19 (dated by TCRdb to about 2020). The library was obtained by the immunoSEQ multiplex PCR assay. What TCRdb holds here is the immuneACCESS table cut down to in-frame rearrangements. Part of the clones is not present; checked against another copy, under half of the missing clones reflect an unresolved V gene, and the others are unexplained. The sample profile shows under 200,000 clones; around 84% of them were found once. About 7% of the sample rests with the top ten. The sequenced sample consisted of peripheral blood. Receptor source: a man aged 45 to 65 with active or convalescent COVID-19.

The genes are TRBV7-2 and TRBJ2-1; TRBD2 matches 11 bases. CDR1 is SGHTA, CDR2 FQGNSA, per germline. The CDR3 covers 15 residues. Trimming took 1 base from V and 10 from J; bases not matched to a gene: 6. CDR3 amino acids: CASSLVTSGGGEQFF. As DNA, the CDR3 is TGTGCCAGCAGCTTAGTAACTAGCGGGGGAGGAGAGCAGTTCTTC.

The chain uses TRBV7-3 and TRBJ2-7; maybe TRBD2 (5 bases). Trimming pared 5 bases from V and 5 bases from J, leaving 13 bases between. This CDR3 has 13 residues. Germline values: CDR1 SGHTA, CDR2 FQGTGA. For the CDR3, the DNA is TGTGCCAGCAGCCTGCTAGCTTTCGACGAGCAGTACTTC. It yields the protein CASSLLAFDEQYF.

This clone is a singleton in its sample. This chain links TRBV14 with TRBJ2-7, with D perhaps matching TRBD1 (6 bases). CDR1 is SGHDN and CDR2 is FVKESK in the germline V gene. This CDR3 has 13 residues. Trimming cost V 3 bases and J 3 bases, with 9 bases left between them. The CDR3 DNA follows: TGTGCCAGCAGCCAGACAGGTATCTACGAGCAGTACTTC. As protein: CASSQTGIYEQYF.

This chain joins TRBV5-4 and TRBJ1-4; 7 positions match TRBD1. J gave up 7 bases and V 5 bases, and 8 bases lay outside the gene matches. The CDR3 loop spans 14 amino acids. The V gene's germline CDR1 is SGHNT and CDR2 YYREEE (reference sequence). CDR3 DNA sequence: TGTGCCAGCAGTTCCACAGGGGAGGTTGAAAAACTGTTTTTT. It yields the protein CASSSTGEVEKLFF.

A few counts support this clone. The chain recombines TRBV10-3 with TRBJ1-1; possibly TRBD1 for D (6 bases). Germline CDR1 reads ENHRY; CDR2 reads SYGVKD. V lost 7 bases to trimming and J lost 4 bases, with 13 bases between them. CDR3 size: 13 residues. CDR3 nucleotides: TGTGCCATCACCCAACAGGGTTTCACTGAAGCTTTCTTT. Translating gives CAITQQGFTEAFF.

The rearrangement joins TRBV28 to TRBJ1-2, with 11 bases lining up with TRBD1. Unmatched junction bases numbered 11, after V lost 3 bases and J lost 8 bases. Germline V gives CDR1 MDHEN, CDR2 SYDVKM. The CDR3 totals 16 residues. The CDR3 DNA is TGTGCCAGCAGTTTCCCCCCCGGACAGGGGGCCTACGGCTACACCTTC. This sequence encodes CASSFPPGQGAYGYTF.

The J gene is TRBJ2-1, the V gene TRBV24-1; 7 bases match TRBD1. The CDR3 sequence is 15 residues long. V was pared by 1 base and J by 6 bases, with 5 bases of the junction left unmatched. The germline V gene has CDR1 KGHDR and CDR2 SFDVKD. The CDR3: CATSDLGDSFNEQFF. CDR3 coding DNA: TGTGCCACCAGTGATTTAGGGGACAGTTTCAATGAGCAGTTCTTC.